This T cell receptor (beta chain) was retrieved from a study of shared clonotypes between healthy human individuals. Study-wide background: Plates per donor: three CD4 naive, three CD4 memory, two CD8 naive, one CD8 memory.

General observations from the study: Depth of sequencing was expected to influence donor clonotype sharing.

The V gene end was trimmed by 5 bases and the J gene end by 9 bases; junction bases not matched to a gene: 9. Germline CDR1 reads MNHEY; CDR2 reads SMNVEV (reference sequence). There are 13 residues in the CDR3. This clone was seen more than once but under ten times. Its antigen remains unknown. Assay used: immunoSEQ multiplex PCR; TCRdb lists only in-frame clones, some missing. The sample holds hundreds of thousands of clones, less than 80% seen once. The sequencing sample was made of memory CD4+ T cells sorted from blood. Documented subset: CD45RA-negative fraction. This chain joins TRBV27 and TRBJ2-7, with TRBD2 identical over 8 bases. The origin of this receptor is a young woman in good health. The CDR3 sequence is CASSPAGGGLQYF. In nucleotides, the CDR3 is TGTGCCAGCAGTCCGGCGGGGGGAGGGTTGCAGTACTTC.